The sample holds many counts of the clone carrying this T cell receptor beta chain. Its specificity is unknown. The data stem from a study of early T cells in non-severe SARS-CoV-2 infection. Background on the study: From unsorted whole blood, bulk RNA was sequenced, and the chains remained unpaired.

TCRdb itself ran the 5' RACE reads through MiXCR, one entry per CDR3 protein. Counted here are tens of thousands of distinct CDR3 sequences, approximately 4.5% occurring once; the ten biggest clones make up 7.8%. Regarding the study as a whole: In VDJdb matching, anti-spike CD8 responses were favored while private and CD4 specificities went missing.

V gave up 8 bases and J gave up 8 bases; unmatched junction bases: 7. The CDR3 extends over 11 amino acids. Germline lookup yields CDR1 DFQATT and CDR2 SNEGSKA (reference sequence). The gene calls are TRBV20-1 and TRBJ1-2; 8 positions match TRBD1. Sequenced sample: whole blood. This receptor was obtained from an adult who was a healthcare worker with PCR-confirmed SARS-CoV-2 infection or an uninfected control (not recorded which). The CDR3 DNA reads as TGCAGTCCAGGGGGCGCGGAAGGCTACACCTTC. Its translation is CSPGGAEGYTF.